This T cell receptor (beta chain) was observed in a study of T cells in Graves' hyperthyroidism and ophthalmopathy. In the study overall: Peripheral blood was drawn at first diagnosis, prior to all treatment.

Diagnoses used clinical symptoms, serum thyroxine and TRAb, thyroid ultrasound and orbital computed tomography. A remark on this clonotype: Its antigen is unknown.

Overall study findings and caveats: The model anticipated ophthalmopathy a median about six months pre-onset.

The CDR3 is made up of 14 amino acids. The germline V gene encodes CDR1 LNHDA and CDR2 SQIVND (reference sequence). Trimming took 6 bases from V and 4 from J; bases not matched to a gene: 7. RNA transcripts served as the template for amplifying TCR beta CDR3 regions. The HTBI primer set drove a first-round RT-PCR of the TCR CDR3. MiXCR, run by TCRdb on the multiplex PCR reads, gives a single entry per CDR3 protein. The sample has more than 300,000 distinct CDR3 sequences, approximately 15% seen once. The receptor comes from an older woman with Graves' hyperthyroidism. The genes are TRBV19 and TRBJ1-1; TRBD1 matches 8 bases. Sequencing was done on a sample of blood. The chain's CDR3 is CASSPQGDSTEAFF. The CDR3 DNA reads as TGTGCCAGTAGCCCACAGGGGGATAGCACTGAAGCTTTCTTT.